Here is one T cell receptor (beta chain) with its context. Antigen: not known. Trimming took 3 bases from V and 0 from J, leaving 10 bases between them. The CDR3 has 15 amino acids. The germline CDR1 and CDR2 sequences are LNHNV and YYDKDF (reference sequence). An Oncomine TCR Beta short-read assay was used to sequence the DNA from cultured CD4+ T cells. MiXCR was run by TCRdb on the PCR reads, yielding one entry per CDR3 protein. The repertoire includes 9,500 to 10,000 distinct CDR3 sequences, approximately 25% of them detected once, and 12% sits in the top ten. The sample belongs to a study of vaccination and CD4 T cells after COVID-19. Study context: Each person enrolled got two BNT162b2 or mRNA-1273 vaccine doses. Cells received overlapping spike peptides from SARS-CoV-2, HCoV-NL63, HCoV-OC43 and HCoV-229E as stimulation. Treatment of control cultures consisted of a CEFX pool, an HIV-1 Nef pool, or no peptide.

Treatment indicated: approximately 10-day PBMC culture with coronavirus spike peptide pools or control peptides (ViraFEST assay). TCRs were sequenced by ViraFEST after antigen-specific T cells had been expanded with peptide pools. The receptor's source is a human donor who had recovered from COVID-19. V and J are TRBV15 and TRBJ2-3, with D unresolved. Sequenced material: CD4+ T cells from blood, cultured in vitro, taken after SARS-CoV-2 vaccination. The CDR3 protein is CATSSPLTSTDTQYF. In nucleotides, the CDR3 is TGTGCCACCAGCAGCCCACTAACTAGCACAGATACGCAGTATTTT.